This T cell receptor beta chain was observed in a study of blood T cell repertoires in COVID-19. Turning to the study itself: Italy, Spain and the United States were the sources of the convalescent and acute COVID-19 samples.

One Seattle source followed patients from active infection through their disease course. Some clones are missing from TCRdb's copy, which holds only in-frame ones; the method was immunoSEQ multiplex PCR. The profile covers 200,000 to 250,000 clones, with around four fifths appearing a single time and 8.2% taken by the ten largest. Per germline, CDR1 SEHNR and CDR2 FQNEAQ (reference sequence). The CDR3 runs 15 residues. Trimming at V came to 3 bases and at J to 5 bases, leaving 3 bases not matched to a gene. The sequence came from a woman older than 75 with COVID-19, enrolled during active disease. The chain links TRBV7-9 to TRBJ2-3; 12 nucleotides align to TRBD2. Sequences were obtained from peripheral blood. The CDR3 protein is CASSLTSGSLDTQYF. The CDR3 DNA is TGTGCCAGCAGCTTGACTAGCGGGAGTCTAGATACGCAGTATTTT.